The 12 T cell receptor beta chains given below trace back to one sample, sequenced in a study of cytomegalovirus exposure and HLA in healthy donors. Profiled with immunoSEQ multiplex PCR; TCRdb holds only in-frame clones, not every one. The top ten hold more than 0.9% of the sample, which has 50,000 to 65,000 clones, 90% to 97% seen once. Source material: PBMCs. The receptors were gathered from a woman under 30 in good health and CMV-seronegative.

V is TRBV28 and J is TRBJ1-2; D might be TRBD1 (6 bases). Deletions cut 7 bases from V and 4 bases from J, with 22 bases between. Germline V gene sequence: CDR1 MDHEN, CDR2 SYDVKM. The CDR3 has 16 residues. The CDR3: CASTPAQGSRIYGYTF. In DNA form, the CDR3 reads TGTGCCAGCACCCCGGCCCAGGGGAGCCGGATCTATGGCTACACCTTC.

The chain links TRBV6-5 to TRBJ1-2; TRBD1 might be the D (6 bases). Per germline, CDR1 MNHEY and CDR2 SVGAGI. This CDR3 region has 16 residues. With 2 bases removed from V and 0 bases from J, the gap between germline ends came to 13 bases. CDR3 loop: CASSYLPGQTNYGYTF. CDR3 nucleotide sequence: TGTGCCAGCAGTTACCTTCCGGGACAAACTAACTATGGCTACACCTTC.

The chain recombines TRBV2 with TRBJ1-4; tentative D call: TRBD1 (6 bases). There are 16 residues in the CDR3. Germline V gene data show CDR1 as SNHLY and CDR2 as FYNNEI. With 7 bases removed from V and 0 bases from J, the gap between germline ends came to 15 bases. CDR3 in amino acids: CASTNSDRTTNEKLFF. The DNA for the CDR3 is TGTGCCAGCACCAACTCCGACAGGACAACTAATGAAAAACTGTTTTTT.

CDR3 DNA: TGTGCCAGCAGCCAACTAGCGGGACAAACAGATACGCAGTATTTT. Amino acids: CASSQLAGQTDTQYF. The chain employs TRBV28 and TRBJ2-3; 10 bases fit TRBD2. This CDR3 has 15 residues. Trimming cost V 6 bases and J 3 bases; bases outside gene matches: 6. Germline loops: CDR1 MDHEN, CDR2 SYDVKM.

The V gene is TRBV30, the J gene TRBJ2-7, with 10 bases matching TRBD2. The CDR3 loop spans 12 amino acids. The V and J ends lost 5 bases and 2 bases, in that order; junction bases with no gene match: 0. Per the germline V gene, CDR1 is GTSNPN and CDR2 is SVGIG (reference sequence). Written as DNA, the CDR3 is TGTGCCTGGGGGACTAGCGCCTACGAGCAGTACTTC. This encodes CAWGTSAYEQYF.

The J gene is TRBJ2-7, the V gene TRBV5-6; D may be TRBD2 (6 bases). Germline V CDR1 and CDR2: SGHDT, YYEEEE. This CDR3 has 16 residues. Trimming pared 4 bases from V and 3 bases from J, leaving 20 bases between. The CDR3 protein is CASSPEGSDQRYEQYF. The CDR3 bases are TGTGCCAGCAGCCCGGAGGGGTCGGACCAACGCTACGAGCAGTACTTC.

This chain links TRBV9 with TRBJ1-2; TRBD1 matches at 9 bases. This CDR3 contains 16 residues. V was pared by 3 bases and J by 4 bases, with 10 bases of the junction left unmatched. Germline CDR1 and CDR2: SGDLS and YYNGEE. The CDR3 sequence: CASSEGTGRSGYGYTF. The CDR3 bases are TGTGCCAGCAGCGAGGGGACAGGGAGAAGTGGCTATGGCTACACCTTC.

The chain links TRBV19 to TRBJ1-3; possibly TRBD1 for D (6 bases). Germline assignment: CDR1 LNHDA and CDR2 SQIVND (reference sequence). The length of the CDR3 is 14 residues. V was pared by 6 bases and J by 1 base, with 10 bases between. The CDR3 sequence is CASRQQGSGNTIYF. CDR3 sequence (DNA): TGTGCCAGTAGGCAGCAGGGGTCTGGAAACACCATATATTTT. Full variable domain (outside the CDR3, taken from reference TRBV19 and TRBJ1-3): DGGITQSPKYLFRKEGQNVTLSCEQNLNHDAMYWYRQDPGQGLRLIYYSQIVNDFQKGDIAEGYSVSREKKESFPLTVTSAQKNPTAFYLCASRQQGSGNTIYFGEGSWLTVV.

CDR3 bases: TGTGCCAGCATCAAACGGGGGGCGGGGGACTATGGCTACACCTTC. This encodes CASIKRGAGDYGYTF. This chain joins TRBV6-5 and TRBJ1-2, with a weak D call TRBD1 (6 bases). The CDR3 is made up of 15 amino acids. Trimming cost V 7 bases and J 3 bases, with 18 bases left between them. Germline V gene sequence: CDR1 MNHEY, CDR2 SVGAGI.

This CDR3 is CASSPGASDSYEQYF. The CDR3 DNA reads TGTGCCAGCAGCCCTGGGGCTAGCGACTCCTACGAGCAGTACTTC. The genes are TRBV13 and TRBJ2-7, with D perhaps matching TRBD2 (6 bases). Germline V lookup: CDR1 PRHDT, CDR2 FYEKMQ (reference sequence). The CDR3 loop spans 15 amino acids. The V and J ends lost 5 bases and 0 bases respectively, with 14 bases between them.

The chain joins TRBV30 to TRBJ1-2; no firm D call. V shed 5 bases and J shed 8 bases, with 18 bases lying between them. Germline V gene data show CDR1 as GTSNPN and CDR2 as SVGIG (reference sequence). This CDR3 has 13 residues. The DNA for the CDR3 is TGTGCCTGGTTTGGAAGGTGGACTGGGGGCTACACCTTC. It specifies CAWFGRWTGGYTF.

The genes are TRBV15 and TRBJ2-3; maybe TRBD2 (5 bases). Germline V gives CDR1 LNHNV, CDR2 YYDKDF (reference sequence). V lost 2 bases and J lost 3, with 15 bases in between. This CDR3 comprises 16 residues. The CDR3 protein is CATSRRRGEWTDTQYF. The DNA of the CDR3 is TGTGCCACCAGCAGACGACGTGGGGAGTGGACAGATACGCAGTATTTT.